These T cell receptor beta chains were read from a single sample in a study of cytomegalovirus exposure and HLA in healthy donors. Sequencing was performed with immunoSEQ multiplex PCR; in TCRdb, only in-frame clones are kept and a portion is missing. The data include 150,000 to 200,000 clones; the top ten clones carry 1.3%. The sequenced sample was PBMCs. Every receptor here comes from a woman aged 60-75 years in good health and CMV-seronegative. CDR3s include the opening cysteine and the closing phenylalanine or tryptophan. The D gene is left open where the match is weak.

length	D	V	J	DNA	CDR3
17	TRBD2	TRBV9	TRBJ2-7	TGTGCCAGCAGCGGTCTAGCGGGAGGCCTAAGCTCCTACGAGCAGTACTTC	CASSGLAGGLSSYEQYF
15	-	TRBV19	TRBJ1-5	TGTGCCAGTAGTATAAGAGGAGGGGTGAATCAGCCCCAGCATTTT	CASSIRGGVNQPQHF
14	TRBD1	TRBV23-1	TRBJ1-1	TGCGCCAGGGGGACAGCGGGCATGAACACTGAAGCTTTCTTT	CARGTAGMNTEAFF
15	TRBD1	TRBV29-1	TRBJ1-1	TGCAGCGTCGTAGACAGGGGGCGTTTGGACACTGAAGCTTTCTTT	CSVVDRGRLDTEAFF
15	-	TRBV19	TRBJ1-4	TGTGCCAGTAGGGAAGACAGAGCAACTAATGAAAAACTGTTTTTT	CASREDRATNEKLFF
15	TRBD1	TRBV5-4	TRBJ2-1	TGTGCCAGCAGCCTCCGGGACAGGGGGCGGGATGAGCAGTTCTTC	CASSLRDRGRDEQFF
15	TRBD2	TRBV2	TRBJ2-7	TGTGCCAGCAGTCGACTAGCGGGGGTTGCTTACGAGCAGTACTTC	CASSRLAGVAYEQYF
17	-	TRBV4-1	TRBJ1-1	TGCGCCAGCAGCCAAGATCCCTCGGGAGGGTCGAACACTGAAGCTTTCTTT	CASSQDPSGGSNTEAFF
14	-	TRBV9	TRBJ1-5	TGTGCCAGCAGCGTAGGGCCTCGGGGGGGGCCCCAGCATTTT	CASSVGPRGGPQHF
16	-	TRBV2	TRBJ1-2	TGTGCCAGCAGACCATACTCCGGGGTCGGGAACTATGGCTACACCTTC	CASRPYSGVGNYGYTF
11	-	TRBV5-4	TRBJ1-1	TGTGCCAGCACCACAGGGTCATCGGCTTTCTTT	CASTTGSSAFF
15	-	TRBV7-9	TRBJ2-2	TGTGCCAGCAGCTCAGTAGGAGGGCACCCCGGGGAGCTGTTTTTT	CASSSVGGHPGELFF
15	-	TRBV4-1	TRBJ1-4	TGCGCCAGCAGCCAAGAGGTAGCAACTAATGAAAAACTGTTTTTT	CASSQEVATNEKLFF
15	-	TRBV5-4	TRBJ1-1	TGTGCCAGCAGCCGCGCAGAGGACATGAACACTGAAGCTTTCTTT	CASSRAEDMNTEAFF
12	-	TRBV29-1	TRBJ2-7	TGCAGCGTGGGCCTCACCCCCTTCGAGCAGTACTTC	CSVGLTPFEQYF
11	-	TRBV20-1	TRBJ2-3	TGCAGTGCTAGGACCACTAATACGCAGTATTTT	CSARTTNTQYF
15	-	TRBV4-3	TRBJ1-2	TGCGCCAGCAGCCAAGAAAGAAAGACAGCCTATGGCTACACCTTC	CASSQERKTAYGYTF
15	-	TRBV7-2	TRBJ2-2	TGTGCCAGCAGCTTAGCGGGAGAGTATGTCGGGGAGCTGTTTTTT	CASSLAGEYVGELFF
14	-	TRBV5-1	TRBJ1-1	TGCGCCAGCAGCCAGCTCAGGGGCAACACTGAAGCTTTCTTT	CASSQLRGNTEAFF
13	TRBD1	TRBV29-1	TRBJ2-1	TGCAGCGTTAGACAGGGGGCTGGCAATGAGCAGTTCTTC	CSVRQGAGNEQFF
14	-	TRBV2	TRBJ1-1	TGTGCCAGCAGTGTATCCATGCCGGGTACTGAAGCTTTCTTT	CASSVSMPGTEAFF
16	TRBD2	TRBV4-3	TRBJ2-7	TGCGCCAGCAGCCAAGATCCGGTAGCAGGGAGGGACGAGCAGTACTTC	CASSQDPVAGRDEQYF
15	-	TRBV5-1	TRBJ2-7	TGCGCCAGCAGCTTGGGACTCCAGGGGAGGGACGAGCAGTACTTC	CASSLGLQGRDEQYF
17	-	TRBV5-8	TRBJ2-2	TGTGCCAGCACCCCCCCGGTGGAACAGGAGAACACCGGGGAGCTGTTTTTT	CASTPPVEQENTGELFF
15	TRBD2	TRBV7-9	TRBJ2-1	TGTGCCAGCAGCTCCACTAGCGGGGGGCGCAATGAGCAGTTCTTC	CASSSTSGGRNEQFF
13	-	TRBV27	TRBJ1-1	TGTGCCAGCGCCTTTGGGGGAGGGTCTGAAGCTTTCTTT	CASAFGGGSEAFF
16	-	TRBV7-2	TRBJ1-6	TGTGCCAGCAGCATCGACAGTGGCCGAGTAAATTCACCCCTCCACTTT	CASSIDSGRVNSPLHF
13	TRBD1	TRBV7-9	TRBJ1-2	TGTGCCAGCAGCTCCACAGGGGACTATGGCTACACCTTC	CASSSTGDYGYTF
11	TRBD1	TRBV2	TRBJ2-1	TGTGCCAGGGGGACAGGCAATGAGCAGTTCTTC	CARGTGNEQFF
15	TRBD1	TRBV19	TRBJ2-7	TGTGCCAGTAGGGTCCGGGACAGGGCCCCCTACGAGCAGTACTTC	CASRVRDRAPYEQYF
14	-	TRBV30	TRBJ2-3	TGTGCCTGGAGTGTAGGGACAAGCACAGATACGCAGTATTTT	CAWSVGTSTDTQYF